Included here is one TCR beta chain sequence, with context. The CDR3 is made up of 13 amino acids. Germline values: CDR1 SGHTS, CDR2 YDEGEE. V was cut by 4 bases and J by 7 bases, with 13 bases left in between. The record originates from a study of blood T cell repertoires in COVID-19. In the study overall: Italy, Spain and the United States were the sources of the convalescent and acute COVID-19 samples. PBMCs, B-cell-depleted T cells, or T cells were the source of the cDNA or gDNA that made up the material.

Produced via immunoSEQ multiplex PCR; TCRdb's table is partial and in-frame only. The data contain roughly 50,000 clones, 80% to 90% of them seen just once; the ten biggest clones take up 28%. Sequencing was carried out using peripheral blood. The TCR originated in a human donor in a cohort sampled during active COVID-19. The chain carries TRBV5-8 and TRBJ2-3; D unresolved. The CDR3 is CASSILNANTQYF. CDR3 coding DNA: TGTGCCAGCAGCATACTCAATGCAAATACGCAGTATTTT.